This T cell receptor (beta chain) is drawn from a study of cytotoxic CD8 clonotypes in ibrutinib-treated CLL. The study's findings and limits: Clonotypes that were public were uncommon, and they contracted or stayed stable on treatment. Relative to age-matched healthy donors, clonality at baseline was higher, and it tracked circulating CD8+ T-cell counts. The clonality went up when patients responded to ibrutinib and dropped back toward baseline at progression.

V lost 2 bases and J lost 3, with 0 bases in between. Germline CDR1 SGHAT, CDR2 FQDESV (reference sequence). CDR3 length: 11 residues. The table came from immunoSEQ multiplex PCR; TCRdb's copy has only in-frame clones and leaves some out. The sample lists 200,000 to 250,000 clones, 70% seen once, with approximately 15% in the top ten. This clone was seen just once. No antigen is known for it. The TCR was taken from a human donor with chronic lymphocytic leukemia. Sequenced material: PBMCs, taken after 24 months of ibrutinib treatment. The genes are TRBV11-1 and TRBJ2-3, with D hard to call. The CDR3 loop is CASSLTDTQYF. The CDR3 DNA reads as TGTGCCAGCAGCTTAACAGATACGCAGTATTTT.